This T cell receptor beta chain emerged from a study of vaccination and CD4 T cells after COVID-19. Whole-study findings and limits: The authors identified 304 of 307 vaccine-specific clones in convalescent patients as spike mono-reactive.

CDR1 SGHTA and CDR2 FQGNSA come from the germline V gene. This CDR3 contains 14 residues. Trimming removed 5 bases from V and 2 bases from J, with 12 bases in between. Treatment: approximately nine-day PBMC culture with coronavirus spike peptide pools or control peptides (ViraFEST assay). A negative selection step was used to isolate CD4+ T cells once culture had run for approximately 10 days. About this clonotype itself: Its antigen is still unknown.

An Oncomine TCR Beta short-read assay was used to sequence the DNA from cultured CD4+ T cells. TCRdb re-called the PCR reads through MiXCR, storing one row per CDR3 protein. The table records 9,000 to 13,000 distinct CDR3 sequences, around 73% of them present only once. This clonotype was obtained from a human donor who had recovered from COVID-19. The source material was CD4+ T cells from blood, cultured in vitro. The rearrangement links TRBV7-2 to TRBJ1-1, with a weak D call TRBD1 (5 bases). The CDR3: CASSPDRGNTEAFF. CDR3 nucleotide sequence: TGTGCCAGCAGCCCAGATAGGGGAAACACTGAAGCTTTCTTT.